The 23 T cell receptor beta chains given below trace back to one sample, sequenced in a study of regulatory T cells in long-lasting Graves disease. Regarding time point: persistent/refractory GD, antithyroid drugs over 5 years with positive TRAb. Construction of the TCR library relied on RNA isolated from PBMCs. Combining iRepertoire HTBI primers with Arm-PCR of CDR3 regions, the authors built TCR beta libraries. TCRdb re-called the multiplex PCR reads with MiXCR, one entry per CDR3 protein. The top ten clones hold about two fifths of a sample with hundreds of thousands of distinct CDR3 sequences, approximately 31% of them seen once. The sample in question was peripheral blood mononuclear cells (PBMCs), obtained when the disease was refractory, from a patient treated with antithyroid drugs. The source of these receptors is a female donor with Graves disease.

There are a few counts of this clonotype. The chain links TRBV20-1 to TRBJ2-7, with D perhaps TRBD1 (5 bases). The germline V gene has CDR1 DFQATT and CDR2 SNEGSKA (reference sequence). V lost 2 bases and J lost 3, with 8 bases in between. CDR3 length: 12 residues. DNA for the CDR3: TGCAGTGCTAGACCTGACAGCTACGAGCAGTACTTC. It encodes CSARPDSYEQYF.

In DNA form, the CDR3 reads TGTGCCAGCAGCTTAAGGGGACAGAGCACAGATACGCAGTATTTT. It yields the protein CASSLRGQSTDTQYF. The chain is built from TRBV7-3 and TRBJ2-3; 7 bases match TRBD1. Germline CDR1 and CDR2: SGHTA and FQGTGA. V shed 1 base and J 0 bases; nucleotides not matched to a gene: 1. The CDR3 length is 15 residues.

Concerning this clonotype: A far larger clone is off by one base, so a read error is likely. The rearrangement joins TRBV6-4 to TRBJ2-7, with D perhaps matching TRBD1 (6 bases). CDR3 length: 16 residues. Germline V gene sequence: CDR1 MRHNA, CDR2 SNTAGT. The CDR3 reads CASSPARRTAGYEQCF. The CDR3 coding sequence is TGTGCCAGCAGCCCCGCCCGCAGGACAGCCGGCTACGAGCAGTGCTTC.

This rearrangement joins TRBV4-1 to TRBJ2-7; 11 bases match TRBD2. The CDR3 has 15 residues. Germline assignment: CDR1 MGHRA and CDR2 YSYEKL. V lost 4 bases, J lost 4 bases, and 6 bases stayed unmatched. The CDR3 protein is CASSPQRTSGYEQYF. CDR3 DNA: TGCGCCAGCAGCCCCCAACGGACTAGCGGGTACGAGCAGTACTTC.

The chain has TRBV7-2 and TRBJ2-1; D remains ambiguous. Trimming removed 3 bases from V and 2 bases from J, with 14 bases in between. CDR3 length: 16 residues. Germline V gene lookup returns CDR1 SGHTA and CDR2 FQGNSA. CDR3 bases: TGTGCCAGCAGCTTCGCTGCGCGGACCACCTACAATGAGCAGTTCTTC. Translation: CASSFAARTTYNEQFF.

This clonotype was observed a few times. DNA of the CDR3: TGTGCCAGCAGCCGCAACCCGAAAGAGCAGTACTTC. This gives the protein CASSRNPKEQYF. The V call is TRBV3-1, the J call TRBJ2-7, with D hard to call. The germline V gene encodes CDR1 LGHDT and CDR2 YNNKEL (reference sequence). The CDR3 contains 12 residues. Trimming removed 4 bases at V and 7 bases at J, with 11 bases between.

The V and J genes are TRBV4-2 and TRBJ1-4, with D perhaps TRBD1 (5 bases). Trimming cost V 0 bases and J 3 bases, with 17 bases left between them. The CDR3 runs 18 residues. CDR1 LGHNA and CDR2 YNFKEQ come from the germline V gene. The CDR3 nucleotides are TGTGCCAGCAGCCAAGATCTTGGAATAGGGGCGGCTAATGAAAAACTGTTTTTT. Amino acids: CASSQDLGIGAANEKLFF.

The chain has TRBV12-3 or TRBV12-4 and TRBJ2-2; 8 bases fit TRBD1. This CDR3 region has 14 residues. J gave up 6 bases and V 6 bases, and 6 bases lay outside the gene matches. The CDR3 coding sequence is TGTGCCAGCAGCCAATCGACAGGGGCCGGGGAGCTGTTTTTT. Its protein product is CASSQSTGAGELFF.

This sequence joins TRBV6-5 and TRBJ2-5; the D gene is possibly TRBD2 (5 bases). Germline CDR1 MNHEY, CDR2 SVGAGI. V dropped 2 bases and J dropped 5 bases, with 12 bases sitting between them. CDR3 size: 14 residues. The CDR3 is CASSYRPPGETQYF. The CDR3 DNA reads TGTGCCAGCAGTTACAGACCTCCGGGGGAGACCCAGTACTTC.

As for this clonotype: One end of the junction varies from germline; a read error may be responsible. The V and J genes are TRBV28 and TRBJ1-1; 7 nucleotides line up with TRBD1. The CDR3 length is 16 residues. In germline, CDR1 is MDHEN, CDR2 SYDVKM. CDR3 coding DNA: TGTGCCAGCAGACCGTACAGGGGTCATGGGAACACCGAAGCTTTCTTT. This sequence encodes CASRPYRGHGNTEAFF.

This clonotype was seen a handful of times. The V gene is TRBV28, the J gene TRBJ1-6; 8 positions agree with TRBD1. Trimming cost V 5 bases and J 0 bases; bases outside gene matches: 12. Germline V CDR1 and CDR2: MDHEN, SYDVKM. This CDR3 comprises 19 residues. The CDR3 sequence: CASSTPGTGPSSYNSPLHF. In DNA, the CDR3 is TGTGCCAGCAGTACCCCCGGGACAGGTCCTAGCTCCTATAATTCACCCCTCCACTTT.

The chain combines TRBV5-6 with TRBJ2-3, with D possibly matching TRBD2 (5 bases). Germline lookup yields CDR1 SGHDT and CDR2 YYEEEE. The germline V and J ends were trimmed by 0 bases and 5 bases, with 13 bases remaining between them. This CDR3 has 15 residues. Here the CDR3 reads CASSLGVLAGDTQYF. In nucleotides, the CDR3 is TGTGCCAGCAGCTTGGGTGTGCTGGCGGGAGATACGCAGTATTTT. Full variable domain (rest looked up from reference TRBV5-6 and TRBJ2-3): DAGVTQSPTHLIKTRGQQVTLRCSPKSGHDTVSWYQQALGQGPQFIFQYYEEEERQRGNFPDRFSGHQFPNYSSELNVNALLLGDSALYLCASSLGVLAGDTQYFGPGTRLTVL.

The V gene is TRBV7-9, the J gene TRBJ2-7; D is perhaps TRBD1 (5 bases). The germline V and J ends were trimmed by 0 bases and 0 bases, with 15 bases remaining between them. Germline lookup yields CDR1 SEHNR and CDR2 FQNEAQ (reference sequence). The CDR3 length is 17 residues. The CDR3 loop reads CASSLAPDSMSSYEQYF. The CDR3 nucleotides read TGTGCCAGCAGCTTAGCGCCCGACAGCATGAGCTCCTACGAGCAGTACTTC.

This clonotype has ten or more counts. V and J are TRBV5-5 and TRBJ1-2; D gene uncertain. From germline, CDR1 is SGHKS and CDR2 YYEKEE (reference sequence). This CDR3 has 13 residues. V was clipped by 1 base and J by 7 bases, with 11 bases between them. The CDR3 bases are TGTGCCAGCAGCTTGCGGGGAGGCTCTGGCTACACCTTC. Translating it yields CASSLRGGSGYTF.

In this sample, this clonotype turned up a few times. The V and J genes are TRBV11-2 and TRBJ2-7; D gene uncertain. V was clipped by 1 base and J by 4 bases, with 8 bases between them. In germline, CDR1 is SGHAT, CDR2 FQNNGV. The CDR3 spans 13 residues. The CDR3 reads CASSLGPRYEQYF. CDR3 nucleotide sequence: TGTGCCAGCAGCTTAGGTCCTAGGTACGAGCAGTACTTC.

This chain connects TRBV20-1 to TRBJ1-5, with 7 nucleotides matching TRBD1. Per the germline V gene, CDR1 is DFQATT and CDR2 is SNEGSKA (reference sequence). Trimming cost V 1 base and J 9 bases; bases outside gene matches: 3. CDR3 length equals 12 residues. The CDR3 reads CSARGTGRPQHF. The CDR3 coding sequence is TGCAGTGCTAGAGGGACAGGCCGGCCCCAGCATTTT.

The chain combines TRBV5-5 with TRBJ1-3; a weak D match, TRBD1 (5 bases). With 7 bases removed from V and 0 bases from J, the gap between germline ends came to 14 bases. CDR1 and CDR2 from the germline V gene are SGHKS and YYEKEE (reference sequence). There are 15 residues in the CDR3. Here the CDR3 reads CASEQEIASGNTIYF. The CDR3 nucleotides read TGTGCCAGCGAACAGGAAATTGCCTCTGGAAACACCATATATTTT.

The rearrangement links TRBV3-1 to TRBJ1-2, with 11 positions matching TRBD1. V lost 3 bases to trimming and J lost 4 bases; unmatched junction nucleotides: 4. Germline V gene data show CDR1 as LGHDT and CDR2 as YNNKEL (reference sequence). The CDR3 covers 15 residues. As DNA, the CDR3 is TGTGCCAGCAGCCAGAGGACAGGGGGCGGCTATGGCTACACCTTC. This codes for CASSQRTGGGYGYTF.

This clonotype showed up just once. This chain links TRBV2 with TRBJ2-2; a weak D match, TRBD1 (6 bases). The CDR3 covers 13 residues. CDR1 SNHLY and CDR2 FYNNEI come from the germline V gene. Trimming shortened V by 8 bases and J by 5 bases, and 12 bases separated the two germline ends. CDR3 nucleotides: TGTGCCAGCCGACAGGAGTGGACCGGGGAGCTGTTTTTT. It encodes CASRQEWTGELFF.

This chain joins TRBV2 and TRBJ1-1; D is possibly TRBD1 (6 bases). CDR1 SNHLY and CDR2 FYNNEI come from the germline V gene. Trimming removed 2 bases at V and 14 bases at J, with 15 bases between. The CDR3 is made up of 12 amino acids. The chain's CDR3 is CASSETGGGKFF. The CDR3 nucleotides read TGTGCCAGCAGTGAAACTGGGGGGGGCAAATTCTTT.

This chain connects TRBV7-3 to TRBJ2-7; D perhaps matches TRBD2 (5 bases). Germline-derived CDR1 and CDR2 are SGHTA and FQGTGA. There are 13 residues in the CDR3. With 5 bases removed from V and 4 bases from J, the gap between germline ends came to 12 bases. CDR3 amino acids: CASSRGPWYEQYF. The DNA of the CDR3 is TGTGCCAGCAGCCGGGGTCCGTGGTACGAGCAGTACTTC.

This clonotype has ten or more counts. This rearrangement joins TRBV15 to TRBJ2-5, with 8 bases matching TRBD2. The CDR3 consists of 15 residues. V trimming: 4 bases; J trimming: 5 bases; junction bases outside the gene matches: 9. Germline V gene data show CDR1 as LNHNV and CDR2 as YYDKDF (reference sequence). The chain's CDR3 is CATSIGRALPETQYF. The CDR3 coding sequence is TGTGCCACCAGCATCGGGAGGGCCCTCCCGGAGACCCAGTACTTC.

Only a few counts were recorded for this clonotype. The chain joins TRBV3-1 to TRBJ1-2; no clear D. The CDR3 is 16 amino acids. CDR1 is LGHDT, CDR2 YNNKEL, per germline (reference sequence). V lost 1 base to trimming and J lost 1 base, with 13 bases between them. CDR3 residues: CASSQGGAVINYGYTF. The CDR3 DNA reads as TGTGCCAGCAGCCAAGGGGGTGCAGTTATTAACTATGGCTACACCTTC.